The 10 T cell receptor beta chains presented below share a single source sample, sequenced in a study of T cell responses to AZD1222 COVID-19 vaccine. TCRdb keeps only in-frame clones here, not all; method: immunoSEQ multiplex PCR. The data hold about 140,000 clones, with more than 90% observed a single time. This specimen consisted of peripheral blood, obtained on day 0 of AZD1222 vaccination. The receptor source for this set is an adult in good health.

V gene TRBV19 combines with J gene TRBJ1-1; D is perhaps TRBD1 (6 bases). CDR3 length equals 15 residues. Germline values: CDR1 LNHDA, CDR2 SQIVND (reference sequence). The V gene lost 5 bases and the J gene lost 1 base, with 14 bases spanning the gap. In DNA form, the CDR3 reads TGTGCCAGTAGTTCTCCGGGACATACGAACACTGAAGCTTTCTTT. Protein product: CASSSPGHTNTEAFF. The variable domain in full, completed from reference TRBV19 and TRBJ1-1, reads DGGITQSPKYLFRKEGQNVTLSCEQNLNHDAMYWYRQDPGQGLRLIYYSQIVNDFQKGDIAEGYSVSREKKESFPLTVTSAQKNPTAFYLCASSSPGHTNTEAFFGQGTRLTVV.

The chain employs TRBV15 and TRBJ2-3; no clear D. The V gene's germline CDR1 is LNHNV and CDR2 YYDKDF (reference sequence). Trimming removed 1 base at V and 2 bases at J, with 10 bases between. The length of the CDR3 is 15 residues. The DNA of the CDR3 is TGTGCCACCAGCAGAGGATCCCCAGCCACAGATACGCAGTATTTT. This sequence encodes CATSRGSPATDTQYF.

The rearrangement links TRBV5-5 to TRBJ1-2, with 10 positions matching TRBD1. Per the germline V gene, CDR1 is SGHKS and CDR2 is YYEKEE (reference sequence). Trimming at V came to 5 bases and at J to 6 bases, leaving 4 bases not matched to a gene. The CDR3 is 13 amino acids. Written as DNA, the CDR3 is TGTGCCAGCAGACCCGGGACAGGGGATGGCTACACCTTC. Translating gives CASRPGTGDGYTF.

The chain joins TRBV11-2 to TRBJ2-1; D may be TRBD2 (6 bases). Germline V gene data show CDR1 as SGHAT and CDR2 as FQNNGV. V lost 4 bases and J 9 bases, leaving 19 bases between the germline ends. The CDR3 is 15 amino acids. The CDR3 nucleotides are TGTGCCAGCAGCTACGTTTCGGGGGAACACGGTGAGCAGTTCTTC. Translation gives CASSYVSGEHGEQFF. Filled out from reference TRBV11-2 and TRBJ2-1, the complete variable domain reads EAGVAQSPRYKIIEKRQSVAFWCNPISGHATLYWYQQILGQGPKLLIQFQNNGVVDDSQLPKDRFSAERLKGVDSTLKIQPAKLEDSAVYLCASSYVSGEHGEQFFGPGTRLTVL.

The chain links TRBV4-2 to TRBJ2-3; 9 bases align to TRBD1. The germline CDR1 and CDR2 sequences are LGHNA and YNFKEQ. There are 16 residues in the CDR3. The ends lost 0 bases at V and 4 bases at J; junction bases unmatched: 5. CDR3 residues: CASSQDRGTGSDTQYF. CDR3 bases: TGTGCCAGCAGCCAAGATCGGGGGACAGGGTCAGATACGCAGTATTTT.

The chain employs TRBV21-1 and TRBJ2-1; TRBD2, as called in the table, went unchecked against the DNA. TRBV21-1 is noted as a pseudogene. The CDR3 is 13 residues long. The CDR3 region is CASSVRPLRGQFF. In DNA, the CDR3 is TGTGCCAGCAGTGTAAGGCCCCTCCGCGGGCAGTTCTTC.

This clone was recorded at least ten times. The rearrangement uses TRBV2 and TRBJ2-5; D not certain. Between the trimmed V and J ends, which lost 6 bases and 5 bases, there was a span of 10 bases. Germline V gives CDR1 SNHLY, CDR2 FYNNEI. CDR3 length equals 12 residues. The CDR3 is CASRSTGETQYF. The CDR3 DNA follows: TGTGCCAGCAGATCGACTGGTGAGACCCAGTACTTC. Together with reference TRBV2 and TRBJ2-5, the CDR3 gives the full variable domain: EPEVTQTPSHQVTQMGQEVILRCVPISNHLYFYWYRQILGQKVEFLVSFYNNEISEKSEIFDDQFSVERPDGSNFTLKIRSTKLEDSAMYFCASRSTGETQYFGPGTRLLVL.

This rearrangement joins TRBV4-1 to TRBJ1-3, with D hard to call. Germline CDR1 and CDR2: MGHRA and YSYEKL. Trimming removed 1 base at V and 4 bases at J, with 23 bases between. This CDR3 spans 19 amino acids. DNA of the CDR3: TGCGCCAGCAGCCAAGCCGCCACGTTAGAGAGGGAGCGAGGAAACACCATATATTTT. Its protein is CASSQAATLERERGNTIYF.

The rearrangement joins TRBV15 to TRBJ1-5, with 9 bases lining up with TRBD1. Trimming cost V 0 bases and J 4 bases; bases outside gene matches: 7. The germline V gene encodes CDR1 LNHNV and CDR2 YYDKDF (reference sequence). The CDR3 extends over 17 amino acids. The CDR3 bases are TGTGCCACCAGCAGAGAAGGTGACGGGACAGGGAATCAGCCCCAGCATTTT. Translation: CATSREGDGTGNQPQHF.

This rearrangement joins TRBV7-9 to TRBJ2-2; D ambiguous. The CDR3 covers 12 residues. V was clipped by 5 bases and J by 7 bases, with 8 bases between them. Per germline, CDR1 SEHNR and CDR2 FQNEAQ (reference sequence). The CDR3 DNA is TGTGCCAGCAGCCCCGGTGTCGGGGAGCTGTTTTTT. Translating it yields CASSPGVGELFF.